A single sample is the source of the 16 T cell receptor beta chains below, sequenced in a study of blood T cell repertoires in COVID-19. Method: immunoSEQ multiplex PCR; TCRdb's copy keeps in-frame clones and lacks some. Among roughly 230,000 clones listed, roughly 81% were seen once. The sample consisted of peripheral blood. The receptors here all came from a man between 35 and 55 years old with acute or convalescent COVID-19.

The chain links TRBV5-1 to TRBJ1-5, with a weak D call TRBD1 (5 bases). V was pared by 3 bases and J by 2 bases, with 9 bases between. Germline values: CDR1 SGHRS, CDR2 YFSETQ. This CDR3 is 14 amino acids long. The CDR3 region has the DNA TGCGCCAGCAGCTCCCTAGGGGGCAATCAGCCCCAGCATTTT. Amino acids: CASSSLGGNQPQHF.

The chain uses TRBV19 and TRBJ2-5, with 9 bases fitting TRBD2. The J segment lost 5 bases and the V segment lost 3 bases, leaving 4 bases of the junction unmatched. The CDR3 consists of 14 residues. The V gene's germline CDR1 is LNHDA and CDR2 SQIVND (reference sequence). Here the CDR3 reads CASSISGGSETQYF. CDR3 sequence (DNA): TGTGCCAGTAGTATTAGCGGGGGAAGTGAGACCCAGTACTTC.

The chain carries TRBV2 and TRBJ1-2; 7 nucleotides line up with TRBD1. This CDR3 is built from 12 residues. Unmatched junction bases numbered 14, after V lost 11 bases and J lost 11 bases. Germline V CDR1 and CDR2: SNHLY, FYNNEI. CDR3 amino acids: CAGKLDRTVYTF. The DNA for the CDR3 is TGTGCCGGTAAACTGGACAGGACCGTTTACACCTTC. The whole variable domain, remainder taken from reference TRBV2 and TRBJ1-2, is EPEVTQTPSHQVTQMGQEVILRCVPISNHLYFYWYRQILGQKVEFLVSFYNNEISEKSEIFDDQFSVERPDGSNFTLKIRSTKLEDSAMYFCAGKLDRTVYTFGSGTRLTVV.

This clone was seen repeatedly, ten times or more. The chain links TRBV5-6 to TRBJ1-2; a weak D match, TRBD1 (5 bases). V was shortened by 0 bases and J by 8 bases, with 11 bases between the two germline ends. The CDR3 covers 13 residues. The germline gives CDR1 SGHDT, CDR2 YYEEEE. CDR3 in amino acids: CASSLGRDRGYTF. CDR3 bases: TGTGCCAGCAGCTTGGGCAGGGATAGGGGCTACACCTTC. The variable domain in full, with the rest retrieved from reference TRBV5-6 and TRBJ1-2, is DAGVTQSPTHLIKTRGQQVTLRCSPKSGHDTVSWYQQALGQGPQFIFQYYEEEERQRGNFPDRFSGHQFPNYSSELNVNALLLGDSALYLCASSLGRDRGYTFGSGTRLTVV.

The chain is built from TRBV2 and TRBJ1-1; D not certain. V dropped 5 bases and J dropped 4 bases, with 14 bases sitting between them. Looked up from germline, CDR1 is SNHLY and CDR2 is FYNNEI. The CDR3 covers 14 residues. The CDR3 region is CASSQSDYGTEAFF. CDR3 coding DNA: TGTGCCAGCAGTCAATCAGACTATGGCACTGAAGCTTTCTTT.

This clone appeared a single time. The chain couples TRBV5-6 to TRBJ1-5; TRBD1 agrees at 7 bases. This CDR3 spans 15 amino acids. The V and J ends lost 2 bases and 11 bases, in that order; junction bases with no gene match: 13. Per the germline V gene, CDR1 is SGHDT and CDR2 is YYEEEE. This chain's CDR3 is CASSLRQGLGSAQHF. CDR3 DNA: TGTGCCAGCAGCTTACGACAGGGTCTCGGTTCGGCCCAGCATTTT.

This clone was picked up one time. J is TRBJ2-6 and V is TRBV14, with D perhaps TRBD2 (5 bases). The length of the CDR3 is 19 residues. Trimming took 1 base from V and 0 from J, leaving 16 bases between them. Germline CDR1 SGHDN, CDR2 FVKESK. CDR3 loop: CASSQGGLGFLSGANVLTF. The DNA for the CDR3 is TGTGCCAGCAGCCAAGGTGGACTTGGATTTCTCTCTGGGGCCAACGTCCTGACTTTC.

V gene TRBV2 combines with J gene TRBJ2-1; maybe TRBD1 (6 bases). Germline lookup yields CDR1 SNHLY and CDR2 FYNNEI. V was trimmed by 8 bases and J by 2 bases, leaving 7 bases between them. The CDR3 consists of 12 residues. CDR3 nucleotides: TGTGCCAGCGGGGGCCCCTACAATGAGCAGTTCTTC. Protein: CASGGPYNEQFF.

The V call is TRBV12-3 or TRBV12-4, the J call TRBJ2-7; possibly TRBD1 for D (6 bases). V lost 3 bases to trimming and J lost 3 bases, with 9 bases between them. The CDR3 extends over 13 amino acids. CDR3 nucleotides: TGTGCCAGCAGTTTGGAGGACAGCTACGAGCAGTACTTC. Protein sequence: CASSLEDSYEQYF.

Notes on this clone: The sample contains more than one DNA sequence encoding this CDR3. The chain couples TRBV10-3 to TRBJ2-2; 10 bases align to TRBD1. The CDR3 contains 16 residues. Losses at the gene ends were 6 bases for V and 1 base for J; bases not matched to a gene: 5. Germline CDR1 ENHRY, CDR2 SYGVKD. In DNA, the CDR3 is TGTGCCATCAGCAAGGGACAGGGGAAGAACACCGGGGAGCTGTTTTTT. It codes for CAISKGQGKNTGELFF.

The V gene is TRBV6-5, the J gene TRBJ2-7; 8 bases line up with TRBD1. Germline-derived CDR1 and CDR2 are MNHEY and SVGAGI. The CDR3 contains 16 residues. Germline trimming cut 2 bases from V and 2 bases from J; bases unmatched to any gene: 8. The CDR3 sequence is CASSYEGTGAPYEQYF. The CDR3 region has the DNA TGTGCCAGCAGTTACGAAGGGACAGGAGCCCCCTACGAGCAGTACTTC.

The chain couples TRBV28 to TRBJ2-1; the match to TRBD2 covers 14 bases. V was pared by 6 bases and J by 4 bases, with 5 bases of the junction left unmatched. Germline V gene sequence: CDR1 MDHEN, CDR2 SYDVKM. This CDR3 is built from 16 residues. DNA of the CDR3: TGTGCCAGCAGCCGGACTAGCGGGGGGCCTTACAATGAGCAGTTCTTC. Its translation: CASSRTSGGPYNEQFF.

The chain has TRBV7-9 and TRBJ1-5; possibly TRBD1 for D (5 bases). The germline V gene encodes CDR1 SEHNR and CDR2 FQNEAQ (reference sequence). With 5 bases removed from V and 2 bases from J, the gap between germline ends came to 10 bases. CDR3 size: 14 residues. The CDR3 reads CASSQAGGNQPQHF. In DNA form, the CDR3 reads TGTGCCAGCAGCCAGGCGGGGGGCAATCAGCCCCAGCATTTT.

For this clone: In the same sample, other DNA sequences code for this CDR3. The chain has TRBV18 and TRBJ1-5, with TRBD1 as a possible D gene (6 bases). The CDR3 spans 13 residues. Trimming cost V 4 bases and J 4 bases, with 8 bases left between them. Per germline, CDR1 KGHSH and CDR2 LQKENI. DNA of the CDR3: TGTGCCAGCTCACTGGACAGAAATCAGCCCCAGCATTTT. Protein: CASSLDRNQPQHF.

The chain has TRBV12-3 or TRBV12-4 and TRBJ1-6, with D uncertain. The length of the CDR3 is 13 residues. The V gene lost 6 bases and the J gene lost 10 bases, with 13 bases spanning the gap. The CDR3 reads CASSPPLRSPLHF. The CDR3 nucleotides are TGTGCCAGCAGCCCCCCGTTGAGATCACCCCTCCACTTT.

The chain uses TRBV3-1 (or the pseudogene TRBV3-2) and TRBJ2-7, with 13 bases fitting TRBD2. Trimming took 4 bases from V and 6 from J; bases not matched to a gene: 6. Germline V lookup: CDR1 LGHDT, CDR2 YNNKEL (reference sequence). The CDR3 loop spans 15 amino acids. CDR3 protein: CASSLGLAGSGEQYF. Here the CDR3 DNA reads TGTGCCAGCAGCCTGGGACTAGCGGGGTCCGGCGAGCAGTACTTC.